The subject of this entry is one T cell receptor beta chain. Trimming took 5 bases from V and 5 from J; bases not matched to a gene: 4. The germline V gene has CDR1 PRHDT and CDR2 FYEKMQ (reference sequence). The CDR3 is made up of 13 amino acids. The source of the sample is a study of blood T cell repertoires in COVID-19. The overall study: Acute-phase and convalescent COVID-19 samples originated in the United States, Italy and Spain. Nucleic acid was either cDNA or gDNA, and it came from T cells, B-cell-depleted T cells, or PBMCs.

In the authors' methods: Amplification of reference gene primers was used by the study to estimate nucleated cell counts. Using immunoSEQ multiplex PCR, the repertoire was profiled, and TCRdb retains in-frame clones only, with some absent. V and J calls and clone size are as listed in that table; D and trimming were resolved from the DNA. The table records roughly 100,000 clones, about 90% of them present only once. The sample taken for sequencing was peripheral blood. The receptor was derived from a human donor in a cohort sampled during active COVID-19. The V call is TRBV13, the J call TRBJ2-7, with TRBD1 identical over 9 bases. For the CDR3, the DNA is TGTGCCAGCAGCCCCGGGACAGGGCACGAGCAGTACTTC. Translated: CASSPGTGHEQYF.